This is a list of T cell receptor beta chains from one sample in a study of PD-1 blockade in classical Hodgkin lymphoma. Here immunoSEQ multiplex PCR was the method, and the copy in TCRdb shows in-frame clones only, minus some. The table has just under 100,000 clones, 65% to 85% seen once. The specimen comprised peripheral blood mononuclear cells (PBMCs), sampled at baseline. The origin of the receptors is a human donor with classical Hodgkin lymphoma. Both conserved end residues are part of each CDR3. A D gene is named only where the DNA matches it firmly. Only some rows state a clone size, as once, few, many or a class for expanded clones.

size	V	length	J	D	CDR3	DNA
.	TRBV7-2	14	TRBJ1-1	.	CASSLLGKNTEAFF	TGTGCCAGCAGCTTACTGGGAAAGAACACTGAAGCTTTCTTT
.	TRBV11-1	17	TRBJ2-2	TRBD2	CASSLGLAGGSTGELFF	TGTGCCAGCAGCTTAGGACTAGCGGGAGGTAGCACCGGGGAGCTGTTTTTT
.	TRBV7-2	11	TRBJ2-3	.	CASSVTDTQYF	TGTGCCAGCAGCGTCACAGATACGCAGTATTTT
.	TRBV28	14	TRBJ1-4	.	CASSLAGVGEKLFF	TGTGCCAGCAGTTTAGCCGGGGTGGGCGAAAAACTGTTTTTT
.	TRBV5-1	13	TRBJ2-7	TRBD2	CASSQAGVGEQYF	TGCGCCAGCAGCCAAGCGGGAGTGGGCGAGCAGTACTTC
.	TRBV19	16	TRBJ2-7	TRBD1	CASSIVRGTGFYEQYF	TGTGCCAGTAGTATAGTCCGAGGGACAGGGTTCTACGAGCAGTACTTC
.	TRBV5-1	15	TRBJ2-3	.	CASSWRTGSTDTQYF	TGCGCCAGCAGCTGGAGAACAGGGAGCACAGATACGCAGTATTTT
.	TRBV5-5	12	TRBJ2-2	.	CASSLSTGELFF	TGTGCCAGCAGCTTGAGCACCGGGGAGCTGTTTTTT
.	TRBV9	15	TRBJ2-1	TRBD2	CASSVSERETNEQFF	TGTGCCAGCAGCGTATCGGAGCGGGAGACGAATGAGCAGTTCTTC
.	TRBV19	16	TRBJ2-6	.	CASSILGGAGANVLTF	TGTGCCAGTAGTATTTTGGGGGGCGCTGGGGCCAACGTCCTGACTTTC
.	TRBV7-6	17	TRBJ2-1	.	CASSSRGGNGVYNEQFF	TGTGCCAGCAGCTCCCGAGGCGGTAACGGGGTATACAATGAGCAGTTCTTC
.	TRBV28	16	TRBJ2-5	.	CASSPQYSVPRETQYF	TGTGCCAGCAGTCCTCAGTACTCCGTCCCAAGGGAGACCCAGTACTTC
.	TRBV25-1	13	TRBJ2-5	.	CASSRAVQETQYF	TGTGCCAGCTCCCGGGCCGTCCAAGAGACCCAGTACTTC
.	TRBV7-6	15	TRBJ2-7	TRBD2	CASSLVGTSGYEQYF	TGTGCCAGCAGCTTAGTAGGGACTAGCGGCTACGAGCAGTACTTC
few	TRBV5-1	15	TRBJ2-7	TRBD2	CASRFGTSGFYEQYF	TGCGCCAGCAGATTTGGGACTAGCGGTTTTTACGAGCAGTACTTC
.	TRBV6-1	14	TRBJ1-2	.	CASSEGTFYYGYTF	TGTGCCAGCAGTGAAGGGACCTTTTACTATGGCTACACCTTC
.	TRBV27	15	TRBJ2-1	.	CASSLVSGNYNEQFF	TGTGCCAGCAGTTTAGTTAGCGGAAATTACAATGAGCAGTTCTTC
once	TRBV13	15	TRBJ2-7	TRBD2	CASRYSGAAYYEQYF	TGTGCCAGCAGGTATAGCGGGGCCGCCTACTACGAGCAGTACTTC
once	TRBV30	8	TRBJ2-1	.	CAYNEQFF	TGTGCCTACAATGAGCAGTTCTTC
.	TRBV6-1	14	TRBJ2-5	TRBD2	CASSETSLAGTQYF	TGTGCCAGCAGTGAAACATCCCTAGCGGGGACCCAGTACTTC
.	TRBV7-8	18	TRBJ1-5	TRBD1	CASSLEPLVNRGFQPQHF	TGTGCCAGCAGCTTAGAGCCGTTGGTCAACAGGGGATTTCAGCCCCAGCATTTT
few	TRBV7-2	13	TRBJ1-1	.	CASSQGPVTEAFF	TGTGCCAGCAGCCAAGGGCCGGTGACTGAAGCTTTCTTT
.	TRBV7-5	15	TRBJ2-1	.	CVRSPRDSSYNEQFF	TGTGTCAGAAGCCCCCGGGACTCCTCTTACAATGAGCAGTTCTTC
.	TRBV5-1	14	TRBJ2-7	TRBD2	CASSLAGRKREQYF	TGCGCCAGCAGCTTGGCCGGGAGGAAACGCGAGCAGTACTTC
.	TRBV10-3	11	TRBJ2-1	TRBD2	CAISGSNEQFF	TGTGCCATTAGCGGGAGCAATGAGCAGTTCTTC
.	TRBV5-4	13	TRBJ2-3	.	CASAREPTDTQYF	TGTGCCAGCGCGAGGGAGCCCACAGATACGCAGTATTTT
.	TRBV5-4	16	TRBJ2-3	TRBD2	CASSPDSGRGTDTQYF	TGTGCCAGCAGCCCGGATAGCGGGAGAGGCACAGATACGCAGTATTTT
.	TRBV29-1	13	TRBJ2-3	TRBD2	CSTRTSGSVMQYF	TGCAGCACCCGGACTAGCGGGAGTGTGATGCAGTATTTT
.	TRBV29-1	13	TRBJ1-1	.	CSVQEDGNTEAFF	TGCAGCGTTCAGGAGGACGGGAACACTGAAGCTTTCTTT
.	TRBV29-1	13	TRBJ2-7	TRBD2	CSVGGGEPEEQCF	TGCAGCGTCGGCGGGGGGGAACCGGAGGAGCAGTGCTTC
once	TRBV29-1	12	TRBJ1-1	.	CSVQIMNTEAFF	TGCAGCGTCCAAATTATGAACACTGAAGCTTTCTTT
.	TRBV7-7	14	TRBJ2-5	TRBD1	CASSQDRFQETQYF	TGTGCCAGCAGTCAGGACAGGTTTCAAGAGACCCAGTACTTC
.	TRBV4-1	15	TRBJ2-5	.	CASSQDPRDQETQYF	TGCGCCAGCAGCCAAGATCCCCGGGACCAAGAGACCCAGTACTTC
.	TRBV9	15	TRBJ2-3	.	CASSSRPGSTDTQYF	TGTGCCAGCAGCTCCCGCCCCGGGAGCACAGATACGCAGTATTTT
.	TRBV7-6	21	TRBJ2-5	TRBD2	CASSRRDGWTSGRPSGETQYF	TGTGCCAGCAGCCGAAGGGACGGCTGGACTAGCGGGAGGCCTTCGGGAGAGACCCAGTACTTC
.	TRBV2	13	TRBJ2-5	TRBD2	CASSKLAGETQYF	TGTGCCAGCAGCAAACTAGCGGGAGAGACCCAGTACTTC
.	TRBV5-6	15	TRBJ1-3	.	CASSFAGRSGNTIYF	TGTGCCAGCAGCTTTGCCGGCCGCTCTGGAAACACCATATATTTT
.	TRBV18	12	TRBJ2-7	.	CASSSTPYEQYF	TGTGCCAGCTCATCTACGCCCTACGAGCAGTACTTC
.	TRBV7-3	13	TRBJ2-2	.	CASSLGAGGELFF	TGTGCCAGCAGCTTAGGAGCCGGCGGGGAGCTGTTTTTT
.	TRBV9	11	TRBJ1-2	.	CASSANYGYTF	TGTGCCAGCAGCGCAAACTATGGCTACACCTTC
once	TRBV19	15	TRBJ1-4	.	CASSRNRATNEKLFF	TGTGCCAGTAGCCGGAACAGGGCAACTAATGAAAAACTGTTTTTT
.	TRBV5-1	12	TRBJ1-1	TRBD1	CASSQGDTEAFF	TGCGCCAGCAGTCAGGGGGACACTGAAGCTTTCTTT
.	TRBV6-5	14	TRBJ2-1	TRBD1	CASRRDRGYNEQFF	TGTGCCAGCAGACGGGACAGGGGTTACAATGAGCAGTTCTTC
.	TRBV7-2	17	TRBJ2-2	.	CASSLFPPLGNTGELFF	TGTGCCAGCAGCTTATTCCCGCCACTAGGGAACACCGGGGAGCTGTTTTTT
.	TRBV29-1	13	TRBJ2-1	.	CSGGRTQANEQFF	TGCAGCGGGGGACGGACCCAGGCCAATGAGCAGTTCTTC
.	TRBV28	17	TRBJ2-7	TRBD2	CASSSLRASGSNYEQYF	TGTGCCAGCAGTTCCCTACGGGCTAGCGGGAGTAATTACGAGCAGTACTTC
few	TRBV7-3	15	TRBJ2-1	TRBD2	CASSLIGREYDEQFF	TGTGCCAGCAGCTTGATCGGGAGGGAATACGATGAGCAGTTCTTC